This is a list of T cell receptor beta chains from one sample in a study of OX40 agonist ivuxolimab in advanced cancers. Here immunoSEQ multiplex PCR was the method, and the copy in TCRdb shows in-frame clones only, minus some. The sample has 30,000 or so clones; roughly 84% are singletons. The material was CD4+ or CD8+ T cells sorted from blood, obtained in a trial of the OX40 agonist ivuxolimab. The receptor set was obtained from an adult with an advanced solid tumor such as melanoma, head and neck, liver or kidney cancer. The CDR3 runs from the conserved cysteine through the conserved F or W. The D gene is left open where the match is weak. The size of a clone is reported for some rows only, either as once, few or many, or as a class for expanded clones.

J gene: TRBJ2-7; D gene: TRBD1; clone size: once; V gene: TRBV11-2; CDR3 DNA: TGTGCCAGCAGCTTAAGCAGGGGGACGCCCTACGAGCAGTACTTC; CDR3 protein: CASSLSRGTPYEQYF
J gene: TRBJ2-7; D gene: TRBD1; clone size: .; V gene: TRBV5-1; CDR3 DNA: TGCGCCAGCAGCTACGGGACAGGGCGCGAGCAGTACTTC; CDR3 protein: CASSYGTGREQYF
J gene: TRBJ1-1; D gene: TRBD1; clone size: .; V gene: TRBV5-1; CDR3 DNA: TGCGCCAGCAGCCCCCGCCGGGACAGGGGTGAAGCTTTCTTT; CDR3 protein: CASSPRRDRGEAFF
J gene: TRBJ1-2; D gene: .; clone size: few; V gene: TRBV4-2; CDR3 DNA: TGTGCCAGCAGCGGGAACTATGGCTACACCTTC; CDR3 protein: CASSGNYGYTF
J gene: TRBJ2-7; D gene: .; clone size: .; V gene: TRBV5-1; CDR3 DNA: TGCGCCAGCAGCTTAGAAGGCACCGGGAGTTCCTACGAGCAGTACTTC; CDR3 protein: CASSLEGTGSSYEQYF
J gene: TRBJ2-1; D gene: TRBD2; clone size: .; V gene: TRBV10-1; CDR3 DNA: TGCGCCAGCAGTGAGTTTCGCGGGAGCTCCTACAATGAGCAGTTCTTC; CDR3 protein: CASSEFRGSSYNEQFF
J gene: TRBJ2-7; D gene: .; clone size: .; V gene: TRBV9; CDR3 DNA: TGTGCCAGCAGCAACACCCAAGAGGGCGAGCAGTACTTC; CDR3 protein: CASSNTQEGEQYF
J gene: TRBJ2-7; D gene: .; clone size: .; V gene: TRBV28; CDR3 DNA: TGTGCCAGCAGTTTATATAACAGGGCCTACGAGCAGTACTTC; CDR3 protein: CASSLYNRAYEQYF
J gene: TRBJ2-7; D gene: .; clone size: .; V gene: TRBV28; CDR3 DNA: TGTGCCAGCAGTCGTAAGGTGCAGTACTTC; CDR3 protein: CASSRKVQYF
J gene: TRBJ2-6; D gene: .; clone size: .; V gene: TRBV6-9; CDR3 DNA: TGTGCCAGCAGTGGGGCCCCACGACAAAGTCGGGCCAACGTCCTGACTTTC; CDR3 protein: CASSGAPRQSRANVLTF
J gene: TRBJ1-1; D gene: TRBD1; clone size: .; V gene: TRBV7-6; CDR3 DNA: TGTGCCAGCAGCTTAACAGGGGAAGGCACTGAAGCTTTCTTT; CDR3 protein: CASSLTGEGTEAFF
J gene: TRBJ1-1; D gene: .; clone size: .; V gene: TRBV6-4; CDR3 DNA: TGTGCCAGCAGTGACGGAATAGACACTGAAGCTTTCTTT; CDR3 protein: CASSDGIDTEAFF
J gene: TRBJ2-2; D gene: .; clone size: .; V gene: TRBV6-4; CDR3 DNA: TGTGCCAGCAGTGAACTAGAGGACACCGGGGAGCTGTTTTTT; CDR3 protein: CASSELEDTGELFF
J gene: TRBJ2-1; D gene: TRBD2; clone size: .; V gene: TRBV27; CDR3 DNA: TGTGCCAGCAGCTTTTATGGACTAGCGGGGGGAACCTACAATGAGCAGTTCTTC; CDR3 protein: CASSFYGLAGGTYNEQFF
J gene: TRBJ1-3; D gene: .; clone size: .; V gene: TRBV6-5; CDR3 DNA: TGTGCCAGCAGTCGCCAAGGGCAGGGGCTAAACACCATATATTTT; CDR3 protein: CASSRQGQGLNTIYF